This is a list of T cell receptor beta chains from one sample in a study of blood T cell repertoires in COVID-19. The repertoire was sequenced with immunoSEQ multiplex PCR; TCRdb's copy has only in-frame clones and lacks some. Of around 130,000 clones in the sample, about three quarters were seen once. Material for sequencing was peripheral blood. The receptors originated from a man aged 45-65 years with acute or convalescent COVID-19. CDR3s include the opening cysteine and the closing phenylalanine or tryptophan. A D gene is named only where the DNA matches it firmly. Clone size, where shown, is once, few, many, or a class for clones that have expanded.

clone size	V gene	D gene	J gene	CDR3 protein	CDR3 DNA
many	TRBV10-3	TRBD1	TRBJ1-1	CATLRGQGALTSEAFF	TGTGCCACCCTCCGGGGACAGGGGGCCTTAACTTCTGAAGCTTTCTTT
.	TRBV6-5	TRBD1	TRBJ2-7	CASRYGTGNYEQYF	TGTGCCAGCAGATACGGGACAGGGAACTACGAGCAGTACTTC
.	TRBV5-1	.	TRBJ1-1	CASSLEGSVRVDTEAFF	TGCGCCAGCAGCTTGGAAGGTTCCGTGCGGGTGGACACTGAAGCTTTCTTT
.	TRBV19	TRBD2	TRBJ2-3	CASRSSGGDTQYF	TGTGCCAGTAGGTCTAGCGGGGGGGATACGCAGTATTTT
few	TRBV18	.	TRBJ1-3	CASSAGRGSGNTIYF	TGTGCCAGCTCAGCGGGACGGGGCTCTGGAAACACCATATATTTT
.	TRBV25-1	.	TRBJ2-2	CASSEAGTHTGELFF	TGTGCCAGCAGTGAAGCCGGGACACACACCGGGGAGCTGTTTTTT
.	TRBV7-2	TRBD2	TRBJ2-2	CASSSKTSAYRNTGELFF	TGTGCCAGCAGCTCCAAGACTAGCGCATACAGGAACACCGGGGAGCTGTTTTTT
once	TRBV5-5	TRBD1	TRBJ1-2	CASGPQGANYGYTF	TGTGCCAGCGGTCCGCAGGGGGCTAACTATGGCTACACCTTC
.	TRBV29-1	TRBD1	TRBJ1-2	CSVEGQGAWGYTF	TGCAGCGTTGAAGGACAGGGGGCCTGGGGCTACACCTTC
.	TRBV4-2	TRBD2	TRBJ2-5	CASSRSGSGGTQETQYF	TGTGCCAGCAGCCGGAGCGGGAGCGGGGGTACTCAAGAGACCCAGTACTTC
.	TRBV28	TRBD2	TRBJ2-5	CASSPSGGPQETQYF	TGTGCCAGCAGTCCCAGCGGGGGGCCACAAGAGACCCAGTACTTC